A selection of T cell receptor beta chains follows, all from one sample in a study of regulatory T cells. Repertoires were generated with immunoSEQ multiplex PCR, while TCRdb's copy carries only in-frame clones and drops some. The table records over 35,000 clones, 89% of them present only once. The sample comprised conventional CD4+ T cells sorted from blood. The receptors originated from a person aged 18-30 years with CD3G deficiency. CDR3s include the opening cysteine and the closing phenylalanine or tryptophan. Fields, in order: V gene, clone size, CDR3 protein. Size is stated for part of the rows, as once, few or many counts, or as a class when the clone is expanded.

TRBV18 NA CASSRGTETDEQYF
TRBV10-3 few CAISGGEKQYF
TRBV10-3 few CAISPTVNYGYTF
TRBV28 NA CASSFSNQPQHF
TRBV28 NA CASSPNSGEDTEAFF
TRBV27 NA CASSSRPEGGYTF
TRBV20-1 NA CSAGQGRSTFF
TRBV27 NA CASRPDRSGKGTQYF
TRBV7-9 NA CASSLVGNEQFF
TRBV28 NA CASSSGTVLYEQYF
TRBV6-6 few CASSTQGSGYEQYF
TRBV28 few CASSLADSYEQYF
TRBV30 once CAWQTIAPYEQYF
TRBV7-9 NA CASSPGLGAGDSGANVLTF
TRBV18 NA CASSDTRSNQPQHF
TRBV9 NA CASSVAAWDTQYF
TRBV28 NA CASTQRFGKLFF
TRBV28 NA CASSFGTGSRGYTF
TRBV10-3 NA CAISEGGQATYEQYF
TRBV11-3 NA CASSLGTWLAEQFF
TRBV28 once CASRPGTKNTGELFF
TRBV9 NA CASSVAGTGGDTQYF
TRBV28 NA CASSDGSSSYEQYF
TRBV21-1 few CASSMGRFTEAFF
TRBV5-1 NA CASRKTPTGGANVLTF
TRBV5-1 NA CASSSSGGTDTQYF
TRBV5-1 few CASSLLPGLKKGYTF